What follows are 26 T cell receptor beta chains derived from one specimen sequenced in a study of blood T cell repertoires in COVID-19. Assay used: immunoSEQ multiplex PCR; TCRdb lists only in-frame clones, some missing. There are over 100,000 clones in the sample; approximately 80% occur only once, and about 0.8% lies in the top ten. Specimen: peripheral blood. The receptors were sampled from a woman in her 70s with acute or convalescent COVID-19.

This clone was seen once. The chain is built from TRBV6-5 and TRBJ1-2; D is ambiguous. V was cut by 5 bases and J by 0 bases, with 13 bases left in between. The CDR3 contains 15 residues. Germline V lookup: CDR1 MNHEY, CDR2 SVGAGI. This CDR3 reads CASSPGSLPNYGYTF. The CDR3, as DNA: TGTGCCAGCAGTCCCGGGTCCCTCCCTAACTATGGCTACACCTTC.

This chain uses TRBV28 with TRBJ2-2, with a weak D call TRBD1 (5 bases). The CDR3 extends over 14 amino acids. V dropped 8 bases and J dropped 0 bases, with 10 bases sitting between them. Germline assignment: CDR1 MDHEN and CDR2 SYDVKM. CDR3 nucleotides: TGTGCCAGCGGGGCCAGGGCGAACACCGGGGAGCTGTTTTTT. This translates into CASGARANTGELFF.

This clone appeared once. This rearrangement joins TRBV7-9 to TRBJ1-5, with 8 nucleotides matching TRBD1. The V gene's germline CDR1 is SEHNR and CDR2 FQNEAQ (reference sequence). Losses at the gene ends were 1 base for V and 7 bases for J; bases not matched to a gene: 15. The CDR3 is made up of 18 amino acids. CDR3 nucleotide sequence: TGTGCCAGCAGCTTAGGGGGGCCGACAGGGGTGTTCGGACAGCCCCAGCATTTT. Translated, it gives CASSLGGPTGVFGQPQHF.

V is TRBV6-6 and J is TRBJ1-6; 8 bases agree with TRBD1. The CDR3 extends over 13 amino acids. Germline V CDR1 and CDR2: MNHNY, SVGAGI (reference sequence). Trimming took 10 bases from V and 8 from J; bases not matched to a gene: 7. The CDR3 is CATGADRDSPLHF. CDR3 coding DNA: TGTGCCACTGGGGCGGACAGGGATTCACCCCTCCACTTT.

The chain carries TRBV19 and TRBJ1-5; TRBD1 aligns across 11 bases. After removal of 1 base from V and 6 bases from J, the junction contained 2 bases not matched to a gene. The CDR3 contains 15 residues. Germline values: CDR1 LNHDA, CDR2 SQIVND (reference sequence). The CDR3 sequence: CASSIVGQGAQPQHF. The CDR3, as DNA: TGTGCCAGTAGTATAGTTGGACAGGGGGCTCAGCCCCAGCATTTT.

The chain carries TRBV3-1 (or the pseudogene TRBV3-2) and TRBJ2-5; D not certain. This CDR3 contains 11 residues. Trimming cost V 4 bases and J 12 bases, with 12 bases left between them. CDR1 is LGHDT and CDR2 is YNNKEL in the germline V gene (reference sequence). The CDR3 loop is CASSLDTSEYF. The CDR3, as DNA: TGTGCCAGCAGCCTCGACACATCCGAGTACTTC.

This clone was detected only a few times. The gene calls are TRBV29-1 and TRBJ2-1; tentatively, D is TRBD2 (7 bases). The V end lost 6 bases, the J end lost 0 bases, and 21 bases lay between the germline ends. This CDR3 region has 17 residues. Germline CDR1 SQVTM, CDR2 ANQGSEA. The CDR3 nucleotides read TGCAGCGTCGGGGGGCTAGCGGCTCAGAGCTCCTACAATGAGCAGTTCTTC. This translates into CSVGGLAAQSSYNEQFF.

In regard to this clone: Other DNA sequences from this sample encode an identical CDR3 as well. The genes are TRBV5-1 and TRBJ2-3; 9 bases line up with TRBD2. The germline V gene has CDR1 SGHRS and CDR2 YFSETQ. The V segment lost 1 base and the J segment 0 bases; nucleotides outside the gene matches: 0. This CDR3 comprises 15 residues. The CDR3 DNA reads as TGCGCCAGCAGCTTGACTAGCGGGAGCACAGATACGCAGTATTTT. Its translation is CASSLTSGSTDTQYF. Drawing the rest from reference TRBV5-1 and TRBJ2-3, the complete variable domain is KAGVTQTPRYLIKTRGQQVTLSCSPISGHRSVSWYQQTPGQGLQFLFEYFSETQRNKGNFPGRFSGRQFSNSRSEMNVSTLELGDSALYLCASSLTSGSTDTQYFGPGTRLTVL.

J is TRBJ2-7 and V is TRBV27, with TRBD1 as a possible D gene (6 bases). Germline V gene sequence: CDR1 MNHEY, CDR2 SMNVEV (reference sequence). The CDR3 spans 15 residues. The V gene lost 0 bases and the J gene lost 2 bases, with 11 bases spanning the gap. The DNA for the CDR3 is TGTGCCAGCAGTTTATCGCCGACAGGCCCCTACGAGCAGTACTTC. This sequence encodes CASSLSPTGPYEQYF.

The rearrangement joins TRBV18 to TRBJ2-2; D gene ambiguous. Trimming cost V 2 bases and J 5 bases, with 12 bases left between them. The CDR3 contains 15 residues. Looked up from germline, CDR1 is KGHSH and CDR2 is LQKENI. The CDR3 loop reads CASSPFPGSTGELFF. CDR3 sequence (DNA): TGTGCCAGCTCACCATTCCCGGGTAGTACCGGGGAGCTGTTTTTT. Full variable domain (outside the CDR3, taken from reference TRBV18 and TRBJ2-2): NAGVMQNPRHLVRRRGQEARLRCSPMKGHSHVYWYRQLPEEGLKFMVYLQKENIIDESGMPKERFSAEFPKEGPSILRIQQVVRGDSAAYFCASSPFPGSTGELFFGEGSRLTVL.

The V call is TRBV4-1, the J call TRBJ2-1, with 11 bases matching TRBD2. With V trimmed by 4 bases and J by 1 base, 3 bases remained unmatched. The CDR3 extends over 16 amino acids. The V gene's germline CDR1 is MGHRA and CDR2 YSYEKL. CDR3 nucleotides: TGCGCCAGCAGCCTTACTAGCGGGGGATCCTACAATGAGCAGTTCTTC. Amino acid sequence: CASSLTSGGSYNEQFF.

This clone has more than one count but fewer than ten. This sequence joins TRBV19 and TRBJ2-5, with TRBD1 identical over 7 bases. This CDR3 comprises 14 residues. V was pared by 7 bases and J by 3 bases, with 8 bases of the junction left unmatched. Per germline, CDR1 LNHDA and CDR2 SQIVND (reference sequence). CDR3 region: CASTDRAMKETQYF. In nucleotides, the CDR3 is TGTGCCAGTACCGACAGGGCAATGAAAGAGACCCAGTACTTC. Full variable domain (rest looked up from reference TRBV19 and TRBJ2-5): DGGITQSPKYLFRKEGQNVTLSCEQNLNHDAMYWYRQDPGQGLRLIYYSQIVNDFQKGDIAEGYSVSREKKESFPLTVTSAQKNPTAFYLCASTDRAMKETQYFGPGTRLLVL.

V is TRBV19 and J is TRBJ1-1, with a possible D match to TRBD1 (6 bases). The CDR3 has 14 residues. Trimming removed 4 bases from V and 6 bases from J, with 15 bases in between. The germline CDR1 and CDR2 sequences are LNHDA and SQIVND (reference sequence). Written as DNA, the CDR3 is TGTGCCAGTAGTACCTGGACAGTAGGTCCTGAAGCTTTCTTT. This encodes CASSTWTVGPEAFF. Together with reference TRBV19 and TRBJ1-1, the CDR3 gives the full variable domain: DGGITQSPKYLFRKEGQNVTLSCEQNLNHDAMYWYRQDPGQGLRLIYYSQIVNDFQKGDIAEGYSVSREKKESFPLTVTSAQKNPTAFYLCASSTWTVGPEAFFGQGTRLTVV.

The chain is built from TRBV11-2 and TRBJ2-7; D is possibly TRBD1 (7 bases). Germline values: CDR1 SGHAT, CDR2 FQNNGV. This CDR3 region has 15 residues. V was shortened by 2 bases and J by 6 bases, with 17 bases between the two germline ends. CDR3 sequence reads: CASSLRPWQGGEQYF. The CDR3 DNA sequence: TGTGCCAGCAGCTTACGGCCCTGGCAGGGGGGCGAGCAGTACTTC.

Note on this clone: Other DNA sequences in the same sample also yield this CDR3. This chain uses TRBV12-3 or TRBV12-4 with TRBJ1-3; the D is unclear. The germline V and J ends were trimmed by 3 bases and 0 bases, with 3 bases remaining between them. This CDR3 region has 13 residues. The CDR3: CASSFSSGNTIYF. CDR3 in DNA: TGTGCCAGCAGTTTCAGCTCTGGAAACACCATATATTTT.

The V call is TRBV5-1, the J call TRBJ1-5; TRBD1 agrees at 7 bases. This CDR3 comprises 15 residues. With V trimmed by 7 bases and J by 0 bases, 7 bases remained unmatched. Germline values: CDR1 SGHRS, CDR2 YFSETQ. For the CDR3, the DNA is TGCGCCAGCCGTCCCGGGACAGTTAGCAATCAGCCCCAGCATTTT. It translates to CASRPGTVSNQPQHF.

The chain carries TRBV28 and TRBJ2-5, with D tentatively TRBD1 (5 bases). The CDR3 runs to 14 residues. V was pared by 1 base and J by 10 bases, with 16 bases between. Germline CDR1 and CDR2: MDHEN and SYDVKM. DNA for the CDR3: TGTGCCAGCAGTTTATTACCCCTGGGGCTGGGCCAGTACTTC. It encodes CASSLLPLGLGQYF.

The V and J genes are TRBV5-1 and TRBJ2-2, with a possible D match to TRBD1 (6 bases). In germline, CDR1 is SGHRS, CDR2 YFSETQ. V was shortened by 4 bases and J by 2 bases, with 21 bases between the two germline ends. The CDR3 spans 18 residues. This CDR3 is CASSLTPTGLINTGELFF. CDR3 nucleotides: TGCGCCAGCAGCCTGACACCAACAGGGCTTATAAACACCGGGGAGCTGTTTTTT. Complete variable domain (other parts from reference TRBV5-1 and TRBJ2-2): KAGVTQTPRYLIKTRGQQVTLSCSPISGHRSVSWYQQTPGQGLQFLFEYFSETQRNKGNFPGRFSGRQFSNSRSEMNVSTLELGDSALYLCASSLTPTGLINTGELFFGEGSRLTVL.

This clone was counted between two and nine times. The genes are TRBV11-3 and TRBJ2-1; tentatively, D is TRBD1 (5 bases). The CDR3 runs 14 residues. In germline, CDR1 is SGHNT, CDR2 YENEEA. The ends were cut back, 6 bases at V and 7 bases at J, with 16 bases in the middle. The CDR3: CASSLGAVGNEQFF. CDR3 DNA sequence: TGTGCCAGCAGTCTAGGGGCCGTGGGGAATGAGCAGTTCTTC.

V usage is TRBV7-9 and J usage is TRBJ2-7; 12 bases match TRBD1. Germline V CDR1 and CDR2: SEHNR, FQNEAQ (reference sequence). This CDR3 contains 16 residues. V was clipped by 0 bases and J by 5 bases; unmatched bases: 5. CDR3 sequence reads: CASSLALGQGAHEQYF. CDR3 in DNA: TGTGCCAGCAGCTTAGCGCTGGGACAGGGGGCACACGAGCAGTACTTC. Together with reference TRBV7-9 and TRBJ2-7, the CDR3 gives the full variable domain: DTGVSQNPRHKITKRGQNVTFRCDPISEHNRLYWYRQTLGQGPEFLTYFQNEAQLEKSRLLSDRFSAERPKGSFSTLEIQRTEQGDSAMYLCASSLALGQGAHEQYFGPGTRLTVT.

The chain combines TRBV28 with TRBJ2-1, with TRBD1 matching over 9 bases. CDR3 length: 13 residues. Trimming removed 6 bases from V and 12 bases from J; junction bases left unmatched: 9. Germline CDR1 MDHEN, CDR2 SYDVKM. CDR3 nucleotide sequence: TGTGCCAGCAGCCTAGGGACAGGGTTTGGGCAGTTCTTC. Translating gives CASSLGTGFGQFF.

The chain carries TRBV28 and TRBJ2-1; 10 bases line up with TRBD1. The CDR3 sequence is 17 residues long. J lost 7 bases, V lost 2 bases, and 11 bases had no gene match. Germline V gives CDR1 MDHEN, CDR2 SYDVKM. The CDR3 DNA sequence: TGTGCCAGCAGTTTACGGACAGGGGGGACAGCGGGAAATGAGCAGTTCTTC. As protein: CASSLRTGGTAGNEQFF.

This rearrangement joins TRBV27 to TRBJ1-2; D possibly corresponds to TRBD1 (6 bases). The germline gives CDR1 MNHEY, CDR2 SMNVEV (reference sequence). Trimming stripped 5 bases from V and 4 bases from J, with 14 bases between. The CDR3 consists of 14 residues. DNA for the CDR3: TGTGCCAGCAGTCTCAGGGGAAAGGGCTATGGCTACACCTTC. Its protein product is CASSLRGKGYGYTF.

This chain links TRBV19 with TRBJ1-6; 9 nucleotides align to TRBD1. Germline V lookup: CDR1 LNHDA, CDR2 SQIVND (reference sequence). After removal of 4 bases from V and 7 bases from J, the junction contained 5 bases not matched to a gene. The CDR3 contains 15 residues. This CDR3 is CASSTGQGLNSPLHF. CDR3 DNA: TGTGCCAGTAGTACCGGACAGGGGCTGAATTCACCCCTCCACTTT.

The V gene is TRBV5-1, the J gene TRBJ2-5; 9 bases map to TRBD2. From germline, CDR1 is SGHRS and CDR2 YFSETQ. The CDR3 loop spans 18 amino acids. Trimming cost V 2 bases and J 4 bases; bases outside gene matches: 15. The CDR3 DNA reads TGCGCCAGCAGCTTACCCACGACCCTAGCGGGAACAACAGAGACCCAGTACTTC. Translating it yields CASSLPTTLAGTTETQYF.

The J gene is TRBJ1-2, the V gene TRBV24-1; 9 nucleotides match TRBD1. J was trimmed by 7 bases and V by 4 bases; bases with no gene match: 6. Germline assignment: CDR1 KGHDR and CDR2 SFDVKD. This CDR3 spans 14 amino acids. DNA of the CDR3: TGTGCCACCAGTGACCGGGACAGGGTGGGTGGCTACACCTTC. Translation gives CATSDRDRVGGYTF.